This T cell receptor beta chain originates from a study of blood T cells in healthy people across ages. Notes on the study in general: Relative to aged donors, long-lived donors carried more naive CD4+ cells and displayed higher diversity. Donor CMV infection status was unknown, possibly confounding age-related changes in expanded clonotypes. Samples with more naive T cells showed higher observed beta diversity.

There are 15 residues in the CDR3. Germline CDR1 KGHDR, CDR2 SFDVKD. Using a J-beta primer mix together with a sample-barcoded 5' primer, a second PCR was run for roughly 7 to 11 cycles. Each TCR beta cDNA got a 12-nucleotide random molecular identifier. TCRdb processed the 5' RACE reads anew with MiXCR; each CDR3 protein has one entry. The repertoire holds approximately 2,000,000 distinct CDR3 sequences, with around 40% as singletons. As concerns this clonotype: The target antigen is unknown. One end of the junction fails to match germline, which may point to a read error.

This sequence was found in a human donor in good health. Sequencing was carried out using blood. The chain combines TRBV24-1 with TRBJ1-1, with a tentative D call TRBD1 (5 bases). For the CDR3, the DNA is TGTGCCACCAGGGGGACTGCCGGCATGAACACTGAAGTTTTCTTT. This sequence encodes CATRGTAGMNTEVFF.